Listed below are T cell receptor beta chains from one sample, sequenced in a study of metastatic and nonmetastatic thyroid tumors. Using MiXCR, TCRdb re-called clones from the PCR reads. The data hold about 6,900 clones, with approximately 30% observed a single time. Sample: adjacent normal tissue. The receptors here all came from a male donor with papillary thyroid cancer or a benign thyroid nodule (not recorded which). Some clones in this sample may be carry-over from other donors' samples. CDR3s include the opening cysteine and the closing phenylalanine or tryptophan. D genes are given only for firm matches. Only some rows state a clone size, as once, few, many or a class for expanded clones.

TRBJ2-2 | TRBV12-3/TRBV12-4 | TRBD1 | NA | CASSWTVGTGRNTGELFF | TGTGCCAGCAGTTGGACCGTCGGGACAGGGCGTAACACCGGGGAGCTGTTTTTT
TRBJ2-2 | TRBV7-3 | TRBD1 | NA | CASSSWTGSNTGELFF | TGTGCCAGCAGCTCGTGGACAGGATCGAACACCGGGGAACTGTTTTTT
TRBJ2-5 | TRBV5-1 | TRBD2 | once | CASSLGRTSGIIETQYF | TGCGCCAGCAGCTTGGGCCGGACTAGCGGGATTATAGAGACCCAGTACTTC
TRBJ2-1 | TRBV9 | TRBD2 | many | CASSVGGRLYNEQFF | TGTGCCAGCAGCGTAGGCGGGAGACTCTACAATGAGCAGTTCTTC
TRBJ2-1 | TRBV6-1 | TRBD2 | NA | CASTALAGGIRNEQFF | TGTGCCAGCACCGCACTAGCGGGGGGGATCAGGAATGAGCAGTTCTTC
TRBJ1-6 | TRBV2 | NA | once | CASSESASSYNSPLHF | TGTGCCAGCAGTGAATCGGCCAGCTCCTATAATTCACCCCTCCACTTT
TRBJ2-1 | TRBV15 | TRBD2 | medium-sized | CATSRRTSGNYNEQFF | TGTGCCACCAGCAGACGTACTAGCGGGAACTACAATGAGCAGTTCTTC
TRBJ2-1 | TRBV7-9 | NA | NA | CASSPKQGGNEQFF | TGTGCCAGCAGCCCGAAACAGGGGGGGAATGAGCAGTTCTTC
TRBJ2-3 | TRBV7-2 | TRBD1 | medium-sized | CASSQRGQGTDTQYF | TGTGCCAGCAGCCAAAGGGGACAGGGAACAGATACGCAGTATTTT
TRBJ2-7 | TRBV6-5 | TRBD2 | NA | CASSGTRGSIERYF | TGTGCCAGCAGCGGGACTAGAGGGAGTATAGAGCGGTACTTC
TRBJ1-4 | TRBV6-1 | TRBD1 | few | CASSEGGGGGEKLFF | TGTGCCAGCAGTGAAGGGGGAGGGGGCGGTGAAAAACTGTTTTTT
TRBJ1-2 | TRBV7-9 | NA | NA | CASSLALGTGYGYTF | TGTGCCAGCAGCTTAGCGCTCGGTACAGGCTATGGCTACACCTTC
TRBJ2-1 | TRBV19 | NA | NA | CASSIRAGSNEQFF | TGTGCCAGTAGTATTCGGGCTGGATCAAATGAGCAGTTCTTC
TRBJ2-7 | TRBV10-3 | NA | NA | CDISGGPSDEQYF | TGTGACATCAGTGGGGGTCCATCGGACGAGCAGTACTTC
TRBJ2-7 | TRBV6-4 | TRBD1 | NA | CASIYKQGQGGWFYEQYF | TGTGCCAGCATTTACAAGCAAGGACAGGGAGGATGGTTCTACGAGCAGTACTTC
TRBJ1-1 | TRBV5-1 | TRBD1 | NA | CASSNRDRGPTEAFF | TGCGCCAGCAGCAACCGGGACAGGGGGCCTACTGAAGCTTTCTTT
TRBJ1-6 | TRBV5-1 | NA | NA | CASTLSSSYNSPLHF | TGCGCCAGCACCTTGTCCAGCTCCTATAATTCACCCCTCCACTTT
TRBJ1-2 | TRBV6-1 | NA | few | CALGGEFYGYTF | TGTGCCTTGGGGGGAGAATTCTATGGCTACACCTTC
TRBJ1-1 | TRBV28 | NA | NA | CASSSLENTEAFF | TGTGCCAGCAGTTCGTTGGAGAACACTGAAGCTTTCTTT
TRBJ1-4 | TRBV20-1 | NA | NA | CSASPRAGVNEKLFF | TGCAGTGCTAGTCCGAGGGCAGGAGTTAATGAAAAACTGTTTTTT
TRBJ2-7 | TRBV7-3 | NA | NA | CASSPDRSSEEQYF | TGTGCCAGCAGCCCGGACCGGTCTTCTGAGGAGCAGTACTTC
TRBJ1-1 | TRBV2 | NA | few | CASSEMGRGLGAFF | TGTGCCAGCAGTGAAATGGGGAGGGGACTGGGGGCTTTCTTT
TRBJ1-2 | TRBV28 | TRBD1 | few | CASNVKQGRGYYGYTF | TGTGCCAGCAACGTCAAACAGGGGAGGGGTTACTATGGCTACACCTTC
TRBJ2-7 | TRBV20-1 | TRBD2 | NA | CTALAPGARGEQYF | TGCACCGCACTAGCGCCCGGGGCTAGAGGGGAGCAGTACTTC
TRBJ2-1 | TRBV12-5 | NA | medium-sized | CASGIGSINEQFF | TGTGCTAGTGGTATTGGATCCATCAATGAGCAGTTCTTC
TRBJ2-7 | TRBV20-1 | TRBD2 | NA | CSARTRGRTSGSRYEQYF | TGCAGTGCTAGAACGAGAGGGAGGACTAGCGGGAGTAGGTACGAGCAGTACTTC
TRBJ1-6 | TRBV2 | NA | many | CASKGGLLGSPLHF | TGTGCCAGCAAAGGTGGCCTCCTAGGTTCACCCCTCCACTTT
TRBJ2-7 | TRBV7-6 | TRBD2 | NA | CASSLSGGGLYEQYF | TGTGCCAGCAGCCTAAGCGGGGGGGGCCTCTACGAGCAGTACTTC
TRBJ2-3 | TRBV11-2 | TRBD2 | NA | CASSPRTSGKTDTQYF | TGTGCCAGCAGCCCCCGGACTAGCGGGAAAACAGATACGCAGTATTTT
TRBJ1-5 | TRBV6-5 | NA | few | CASSPSFIGVGNQPQHF | TGTGCCAGCAGCCCATCCTTTATTGGGGTTGGCAATCAGCCCCAGCATTTT
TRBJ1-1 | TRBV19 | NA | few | CASSMRGGGTEAFF | TGTGCCAGTAGTATGAGGGGGGGTGGCACTGAAGCTTTCTTT
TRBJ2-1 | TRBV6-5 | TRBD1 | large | CASSYKQGNEQFF | TGTGCCAGCAGTTATAAACAGGGGAATGAGCAGTTCTTC
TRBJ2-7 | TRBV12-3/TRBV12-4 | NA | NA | CASGTSRNYEQYF | TGTGCCAGCGGGACTTCACGAAACTACGAGCAGTACTTC
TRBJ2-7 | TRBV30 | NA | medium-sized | CAWRDWGPLREQYF | TGTGCCTGGAGGGATTGGGGGCCCCTCCGAGAGCAGTACTTC
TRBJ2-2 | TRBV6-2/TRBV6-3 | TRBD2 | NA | CASSYLAGGPHTGELFF | TGTGCCAGCAGCTACTTAGCGGGGGGGCCACACACCGGGGAGTTGTTTTTT
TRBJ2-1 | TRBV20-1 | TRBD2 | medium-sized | CSARQAGGPNEQFF | TGCAGTGCTAGACAGGCGGGAGGGCCCAATGAGCAGTTCTTC
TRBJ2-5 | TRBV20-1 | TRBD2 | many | CSAPGTSVGQETQYF | TGCAGTGCTCCCGGGACTAGCGTAGGCCAAGAGACCCAGTACTTC
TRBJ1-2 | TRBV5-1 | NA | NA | CASSLDRQGYTF | TGCGCCAGCAGCTTGGACAGGCAGGGCTACACCTTC
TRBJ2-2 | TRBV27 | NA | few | CASSSYRENGELFF | TGTGCCAGCAGTTCCTACAGGGAAAACGGGGAGCTGTTTTTT
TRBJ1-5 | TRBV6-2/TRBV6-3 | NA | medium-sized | CASSLEEDLGEQPQHF | TGTGCCAGCAGCTTGGAGGAGGACTTAGGGGAACAGCCCCAGCATTTT
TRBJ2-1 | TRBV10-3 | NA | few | CAISDGTEQFF | TGTGCCATCAGCGATGGGACTGAGCAGTTCTTC
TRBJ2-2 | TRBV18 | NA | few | CASSPEIQGATGELFF | TGTGCCAGCTCACCAGAGATTCAGGGAGCCACCGGGGAGCTGTTTTTT
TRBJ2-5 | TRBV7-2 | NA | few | CASSTSQETQYF | TGTGCCAGCAGCACCAGCCAAGAGACCCAGTACTTC
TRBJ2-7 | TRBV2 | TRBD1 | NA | CASRWLGQGTYEQYF | TGTGCCAGCAGGTGGTTGGGACAGGGAACCTACGAGCAGTACTTC
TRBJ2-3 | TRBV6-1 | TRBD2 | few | CASSEARLAGGNADTQYF | TGTGCCAGCAGTGAAGCCCGACTAGCGGGGGGGAATGCAGATACGCAGTATTTT
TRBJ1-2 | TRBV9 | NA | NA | CASSPLVHSSNYGYTF | TGTGCCAGCAGCCCACTGGTACACTCTTCTAACTATGGCTACACCTTC
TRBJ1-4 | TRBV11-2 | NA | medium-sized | CASSATPGPNEKLFF | TGTGCCAGCAGCGCTACCCCGGGCCCCAATGAAAAACTGTTTTTT
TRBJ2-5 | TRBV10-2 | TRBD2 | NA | CDSRQGLAGQETKYF | TGCGACAGCAGACAGGGACTAGCGGGGCAAGAGACAAAGTACTTC
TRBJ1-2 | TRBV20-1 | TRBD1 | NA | CSARGRQGRGYGYTF | TGCAGTGCTAGAGGCCGACAGGGACGGGGGTATGGCTACACCTTC
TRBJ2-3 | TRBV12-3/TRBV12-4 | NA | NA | CASSLGLSSTDTQYF | TGTGCCAGCAGTTTGGGGCTGTCTAGCACAGATACGCAGTATTTT
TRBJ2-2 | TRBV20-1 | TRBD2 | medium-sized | CSARKGLDNTGELFF | TGCAGTGCTAGGAAGGGACTAGACAACACCGGGGAGCTGTTTTTT
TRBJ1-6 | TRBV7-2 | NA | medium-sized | CASSLQSSYNSPLHF | TGTGCCAGCAGCTTACAAAGCTCCTATAATTCACCCCTCCACTTT
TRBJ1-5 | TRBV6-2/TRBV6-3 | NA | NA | CASSYPVQPQHF | TGTGCCAGCAGTTACCCGGTTCAGCCCCAGCATTTT
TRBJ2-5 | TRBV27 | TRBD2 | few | CASSTRLAGPLQETQYF | TGTGCCAGCAGTACCCGACTAGCGGGACCCCTCCAAGAGACCCAGTACTTC
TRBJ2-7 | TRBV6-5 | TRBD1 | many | CASSYRGQGTYEQYF | TGTGCCAGCAGTTACCGAGGACAGGGAACCTACGAGCAGTACTTC
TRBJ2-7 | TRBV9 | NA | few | CASTVRQPTYEQYF | TGTGCCAGCACCGTAAGGCAGCCAACCTACGAGCAGTACTTC
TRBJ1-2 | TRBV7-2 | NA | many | CASSFGRGARDGYTF | TGTGCCAGCAGCTTCGGGAGGGGGGCGCGGGATGGCTACACCTTC
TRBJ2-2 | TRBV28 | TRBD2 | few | CAGSLLAGGSTGELSF | TGTGCCGGCAGTTTACTAGCGGGAGGAAGTACCGGTGAGCTGTCTTTT
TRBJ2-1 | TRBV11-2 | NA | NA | CASSYTPGLGTHEQFF | TGTGCCAGCAGCTACACCCCGGGACTGGGTACACATGAGCAGTTCTTC